This TCR beta chain was sequenced in a study of cytomegalovirus exposure and HLA in healthy donors. Study-wide points: Later, an analysis found that common viral pathogens appeared to be linked with several of the most significant clusters. Later analysis associated a missense DCLRE1C variant with TCR beta V- and J-gene trimming.

CDR1 is MNHNY and CDR2 is SVGAGI in the germline V gene (reference sequence). Trimming pared 6 bases from V and 0 bases from J, leaving 5 bases between. This CDR3 is 12 amino acids long. PCR amplification relied on 60 Vbeta primers (plus 13 Jbeta primers). Authors' processing steps: In a later analysis, some 10 million of 65 million to 90 million unique beta chains occurred in at least two donors. The table came from immunoSEQ multiplex PCR; TCRdb's copy has only in-frame clones and leaves some out. V and J calls and clone size follow that table, whereas D and trimming were derived from the DNA. The data show 120,000 to 150,000 clones, approximately 70% seen once. About this clone itself: The antigen remains unidentified. The sample has other DNA sequences that encode this CDR3 too.

The gene calls are TRBV6-6 and TRBJ1-1, with D unclear. This TCR was sampled from a woman aged 40 to 55 in good health and CMV-seronegative. Sequencing was done on a sample of PBMCs. The CDR3 nucleotides read TGTGCCAGCAGCAGGTTGAACACTGAAGCTTTCTTT. Translating gives CASSRLNTEAFF.